The present T cell receptor (beta chain) was sequenced within a study of T-cell reconstitution after alpha-beta-depleted transplantation in children. This clonotype was observed once. No antigen is known for it. TCRbeta library construction was performed incorporating unique molecular identifiers. TCRdb itself ran the PCR reads through MiXCR, one entry per CDR3 protein. The profile shows 95,000 to 150,000 distinct CDR3 sequences, roughly 23% of them singletons. Study-wide results and limits: The study reportedly traced alpha-beta T cells about two months after transplant to several hundred expanded graft clones. Recipient T cells and thymic progenitors that survived were the source of the high TCRbeta diversity seen at day 60 in some patients.

The V end lost 0 bases, the J end lost 6 bases, and 12 bases lay between the germline ends. The germline gives CDR1 SGHRS, CDR2 YFSETQ. The CDR3 loop spans 14 amino acids. Sequenced material: PBMCs, mostly from graft donor cells, taken 180 days after TCRalphabeta/CD19-depleted stem cell transplant. This sequence was found in a male patient between 2 and 10 years old who had a stem cell transplant for chronic granulomatous disease, so the T cells may come from the graft donor. The V gene is TRBV5-1, the J gene TRBJ2-5; no definite D call. The chain's CDR3 is CASSLEVPSQTQYF. Written as DNA, the CDR3 is TGCGCCAGCAGCTTGGAGGTCCCCTCCCAGACCCAGTACTTC.